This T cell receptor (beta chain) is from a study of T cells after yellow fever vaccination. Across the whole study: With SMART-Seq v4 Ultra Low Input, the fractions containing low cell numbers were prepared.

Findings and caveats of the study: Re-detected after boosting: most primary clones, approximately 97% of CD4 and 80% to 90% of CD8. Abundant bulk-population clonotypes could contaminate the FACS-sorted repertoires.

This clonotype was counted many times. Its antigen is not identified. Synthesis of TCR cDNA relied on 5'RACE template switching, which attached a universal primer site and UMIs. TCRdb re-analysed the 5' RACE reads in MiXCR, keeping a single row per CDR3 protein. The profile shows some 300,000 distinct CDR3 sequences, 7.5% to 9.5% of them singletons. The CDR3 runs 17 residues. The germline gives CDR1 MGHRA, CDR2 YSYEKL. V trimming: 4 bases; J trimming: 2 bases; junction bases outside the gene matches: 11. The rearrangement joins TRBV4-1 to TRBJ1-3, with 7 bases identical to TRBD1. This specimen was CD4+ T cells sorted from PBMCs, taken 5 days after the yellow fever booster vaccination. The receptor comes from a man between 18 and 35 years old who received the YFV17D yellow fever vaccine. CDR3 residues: CASSRGQAAEAGNTIYF. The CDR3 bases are TGCGCCAGCAGCCGCGGACAGGCGGCCGAGGCTGGAAACACCATATATTTT.